The next 8 T cell receptor beta chains were all read from a single sample in a study of OX40 agonist ivuxolimab in advanced cancers. Repertoires were generated with immunoSEQ multiplex PCR, while TCRdb's copy carries only in-frame clones and drops some. The sample lists roughly 26,000 clones; roughly 90% were seen once. The input for sequencing was CD4+ or CD8+ T cells sorted from blood, taken in a trial of the OX40 agonist ivuxolimab. The receptors stem from an adult with an advanced solid tumor such as melanoma, head and neck, liver or kidney cancer.

This clone was observed a single time. This chain joins TRBV27 and TRBJ1-1; D remains unclear. V was trimmed by 2 bases and J by 0 bases, leaving 7 bases between them. CDR1 is MNHEY and CDR2 is SMNVEV in the germline V gene (reference sequence). The CDR3 is 14 amino acids. The CDR3, as DNA: TGTGCCAGCAGTTTACTGGGGATGAACACTGAAGCTTTCTTT. Translated: CASSLLGMNTEAFF.

The rearrangement links TRBV4-1 to TRBJ1-2; D perhaps matches TRBD1 (5 bases). CDR1 and CDR2 from the germline V gene are MGHRA and YSYEKL. V lost 0 bases, J lost 8 bases, and 13 bases lay in between. The CDR3 runs 14 residues. CDR3 DNA sequence: TGCGCCAGCAGCCAAGATCGCGGGACCGGGGGCTACACCTTC. This sequence encodes CASSQDRGTGGYTF.

This rearrangement joins TRBV7-2 to TRBJ2-3; 10 bases are shared with TRBD2. Germline V gene data show CDR1 as SGHTA and CDR2 as FQGNSA. The CDR3 totals 19 residues. The junction had 15 bases not matched to a gene; V was cut back by 2 bases and J by 4 bases. Here the CDR3 DNA reads TGTGCCAGCAGCTTACATCTAGCGGGGGTTACCCTCGTCTCAGATACGCAGTATTTT. Translation: CASSLHLAGVTLVSDTQYF.

The chain employs TRBV28 and TRBJ2-1; D possibly corresponds to TRBD2 (5 bases). The V end was cut by 3 bases, the J end by 7 bases, with 16 bases between. The CDR3 has 15 residues. Germline V gene lookup returns CDR1 MDHEN and CDR2 SYDVKM. This CDR3 is CASSFVGEGGNEQFF. The CDR3 coding sequence is TGTGCCAGCAGTTTCGTGGGAGAGGGTGGAAATGAGCAGTTCTTC.

The rearrangement uses TRBV7-3 and TRBJ2-2; TRBD1 might be the D (6 bases). The germline CDR1 and CDR2 sequences are SGHTA and FQGTGA. The CDR3 loop spans 15 amino acids. V was pared by 4 bases and J by 6 bases, with 15 bases between. CDR3: CASSSSQGLAGELFF. The CDR3 nucleotides read TGTGCCAGCAGCTCCTCACAGGGTTTGGCCGGGGAGCTGTTTTTT.

J is TRBJ2-3 and V is TRBV7-6; 11 bases fit TRBD2. V dropped 3 bases and J dropped 6; count of bases not matched to a gene: 5. CDR1 and CDR2 from the germline V gene are SGHVS and FNYEAQ. The CDR3 sequence is 15 residues long. The CDR3 protein is CASSFLAGGVDTQYF. CDR3 DNA sequence: TGTGCCAGCAGCTTTCTAGCGGGGGGTGTTGATACGCAGTATTTT.

The V call is TRBV9, the J call TRBJ1-2; D unresolved. Between the trimmed V and J ends, which lost 0 bases and 3 bases, there was a span of 9 bases. The length of the CDR3 is 14 residues. Germline CDR1 reads SGDLS; CDR2 reads YYNGEE. Here the CDR3 DNA reads TGTGCCAGCAGCGTAGGTCCAGGCGACTATGGCTACACCTTC. Its protein product is CASSVGPGDYGYTF.

For this clone: The sample contains more than one DNA sequence encoding this CDR3. The rearrangement uses TRBV7-8 and TRBJ1-6; D remains unclear. This CDR3 spans 12 amino acids. The germline V gene encodes CDR1 SGHVS and CDR2 FQNEAQ. V was shortened by 3 bases and J by 7 bases, with 4 bases between the two germline ends. CDR3 bases: TGTGCCAGCAGCTTCGGAAATTCACCCCTCCACTTT. Protein: CASSFGNSPLHF.